This entry is about one T cell receptor (beta chain). Its antigen is not identified. During its preparation, the TCRbeta library received unique molecular identifiers. TCRdb reprocessed the PCR reads with MiXCR, giving one entry per CDR3 protein. This table has under 50,000 distinct CDR3 sequences, about 47% appearing once. This sample is drawn from a study of T-cell reconstitution after alpha-beta-depleted transplantation in children. Study findings and constraints: At one year after transplant, newly produced T cells mostly accounted for T-cell counts and diversity. Recipient T cells and thymic progenitors that survived gave rise to the high TCRbeta diversity observed at day 60 in some patients. Reportedly, only several hundred clones from non-depleted graft cells drove alpha-beta T-cell counts at about two months.

Trimming shortened V by 1 base and J by 7 bases, and 10 bases separated the two germline ends. The germline V gene has CDR1 SGHVS and CDR2 FQNEAQ. CDR3 length equals 14 residues. The source was peripheral blood, collected before TCRalphabeta/CD19-depleted stem cell transplant. This clonotype originated in a boy under two years old with SCID, due to receive a stem cell transplant. V is TRBV7-8 and J is TRBJ1-4, with D perhaps matching TRBD1 (6 bases). The CDR3 region has the DNA TGTGCCAGCAGCTTAGAGGTCAGGGGTGAAAAACTGTTTTTT. The encoded protein is CASSLEVRGEKLFF.